The clone carrying this TCR beta chain was counted only a few times. Trimming stripped 0 bases from V and 3 bases from J, with 12 bases between. Germline CDR1 and CDR2: ENHRY and SYGVKD. This CDR3 comprises 15 residues. The sample is drawn from a study of T-cell reconstitution after alpha-beta-depleted transplantation in children. The library targeted TCRbeta and was prepared with unique molecular identifiers. TCRdb re-called the PCR reads through MiXCR, storing one row per CDR3 protein. The repertoire holds some 130,000 distinct CDR3 sequences, with roughly 10% as singletons. The starting material was PBMCs, mostly from graft donor cells, obtained 180 days after TCRalphabeta/CD19-depleted stem cell transplant. The sequence was obtained from a girl under three years old who had a stem cell transplant for combined immunodeficiency, so the T cells may come from the graft donor. J is TRBJ2-7 and V is TRBV10-3, with D possibly being TRBD1 (6 bases). The CDR3 DNA is TGTGCCATCAGTGAGTCTGAGACAGGACTCTACGAGCAGTACTTC. Translated: CAISESETGLYEQYF.